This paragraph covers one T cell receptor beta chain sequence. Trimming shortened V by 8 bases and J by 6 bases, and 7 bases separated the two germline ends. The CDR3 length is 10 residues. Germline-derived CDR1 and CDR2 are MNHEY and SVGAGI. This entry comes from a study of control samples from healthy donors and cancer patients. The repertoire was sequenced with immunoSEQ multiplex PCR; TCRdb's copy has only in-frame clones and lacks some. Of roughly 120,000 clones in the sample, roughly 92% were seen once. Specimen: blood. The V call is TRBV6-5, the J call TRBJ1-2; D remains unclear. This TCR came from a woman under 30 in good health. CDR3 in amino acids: CASPDDGYTF. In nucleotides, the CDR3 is TGTGCCAGCCCTGACGATGGCTACACCTTC.